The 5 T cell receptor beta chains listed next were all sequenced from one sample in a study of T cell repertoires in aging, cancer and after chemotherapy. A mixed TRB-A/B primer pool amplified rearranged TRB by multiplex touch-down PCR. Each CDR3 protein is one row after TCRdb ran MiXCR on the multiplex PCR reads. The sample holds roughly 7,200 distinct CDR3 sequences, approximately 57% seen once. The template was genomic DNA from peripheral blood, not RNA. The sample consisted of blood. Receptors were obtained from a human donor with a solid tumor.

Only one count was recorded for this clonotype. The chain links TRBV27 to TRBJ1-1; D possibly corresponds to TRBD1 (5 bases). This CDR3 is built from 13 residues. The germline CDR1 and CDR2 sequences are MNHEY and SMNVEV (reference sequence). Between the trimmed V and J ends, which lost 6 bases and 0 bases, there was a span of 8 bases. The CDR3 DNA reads TGTGCCAGCAGGGCGACAGTGAACACTGAAGCTTTCTTT. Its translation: CASRATVNTEAFF.

The DNA of the CDR3 is TGTGCCAGCAGTTTACCGGGAAGGTTCCAGCATTTT. The encoded protein is CASSLPGRFQHF. V gene TRBV28 combines with J gene TRBJ1-5; D is ambiguous. V lost 2 bases and J lost 12, with 11 bases in between. The CDR3 spans 12 residues. CDR1 and CDR2 (germline): MDHEN, SYDVKM.

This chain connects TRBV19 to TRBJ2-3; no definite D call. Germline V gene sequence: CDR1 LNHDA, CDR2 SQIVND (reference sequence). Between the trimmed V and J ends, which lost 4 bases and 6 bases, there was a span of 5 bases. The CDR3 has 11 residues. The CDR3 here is CASSKRDTQYF. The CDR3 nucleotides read TGTGCCAGTAGTAAGCGTGATACGCAGTATTTT.

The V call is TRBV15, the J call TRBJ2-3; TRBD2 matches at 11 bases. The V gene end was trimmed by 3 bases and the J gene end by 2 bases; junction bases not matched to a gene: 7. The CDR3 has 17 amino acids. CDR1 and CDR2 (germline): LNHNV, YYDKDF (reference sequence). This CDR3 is CATSSGGLADLTDTQYF. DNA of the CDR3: TGTGCCACCAGCAGTGGGGGACTAGCGGATCTCACAGATACGCAGTATTTT.

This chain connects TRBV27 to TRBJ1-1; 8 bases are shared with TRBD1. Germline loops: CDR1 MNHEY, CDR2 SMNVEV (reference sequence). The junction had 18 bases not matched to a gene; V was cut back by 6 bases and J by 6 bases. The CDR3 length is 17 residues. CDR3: CASRPTGVGVRSAEAFF. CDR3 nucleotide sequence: TGTGCCAGCAGACCGACAGGGGTAGGAGTAAGGAGCGCTGAAGCTTTCTTT.